The 25 T cell receptor beta chains listed next were all sequenced from one sample in a study of blood T cell repertoires in COVID-19. Here immunoSEQ multiplex PCR was the method, and the copy in TCRdb shows in-frame clones only, minus some. The sample shows 40,000 to 50,000 clones, about 83% of them seen only once. The sample consisted of peripheral blood. These receptors were taken from a woman between 55 and 75 years old with acute or convalescent COVID-19.

The chain links TRBV11-2 to TRBJ1-3; no clear D gene. The germline CDR1 and CDR2 sequences are SGHAT and FQNNGV. Trimming stripped 1 base from V and 1 base from J, with 5 bases between. This CDR3 has 14 residues. Here the CDR3 DNA reads TGTGCCAGCAGCTTAGGACTGTCTGGAAACACCATATATTTT. Translated: CASSLGLSGNTIYF.

The chain is built from TRBV3-1 (or the pseudogene TRBV3-2) and TRBJ2-1, with D perhaps matching TRBD2 (5 bases). V lost 5 bases and J lost 6, with 11 bases in between. The CDR3 runs 13 residues. Germline assignment: CDR1 LGHDT and CDR2 YNNKEL (reference sequence). Here the CDR3 DNA reads TGTGCCAGCAGCGACGCCGGACTCAATGAGCAGTTCTTC. Its protein product is CASSDAGLNEQFF.

This clone was seen only once. The chain has TRBV15 and TRBJ1-5; D is possibly TRBD1 (6 bases). There are 18 residues in the CDR3. Trimming stripped 1 base from V and 3 bases from J, with 19 bases between. The germline CDR1 and CDR2 sequences are LNHNV and YYDKDF (reference sequence). CDR3 bases: TGTGCCACCAGCAGAGTTTATTTGGCAGGGGTTCTCAATCAGCCCCAGCATTTT. Its protein product is CATSRVYLAGVLNQPQHF.

The chain couples TRBV4-1 to TRBJ2-5; 9 nucleotides agree with TRBD2. The junction had 8 bases not matched to a gene; V was cut back by 4 bases and J by 5 bases. The CDR3 totals 15 residues. CDR1 is MGHRA, CDR2 YSYEKL, per germline. The CDR3 here is CASSRAVAGVETQYF. In DNA form, the CDR3 reads TGCGCCAGCAGCCGAGCAGTAGCGGGAGTCGAGACCCAGTACTTC.

The V gene is TRBV7-9, the J gene TRBJ1-2; 7 nucleotides align to TRBD1. From germline, CDR1 is SEHNR and CDR2 FQNEAQ (reference sequence). V gave up 5 bases and J gave up 4 bases; unmatched junction bases: 7. The CDR3 loop spans 14 amino acids. Here the CDR3 reads CASSGLQGPYGYTF. CDR3 sequence (DNA): TGTGCCAGCAGCGGGTTACAGGGGCCCTATGGCTACACCTTC.

The chain carries TRBV4-1 and TRBJ1-5; TRBD1 agrees at 7 bases. The CDR3 is 16 amino acids. Looked up from germline, CDR1 is MGHRA and CDR2 is YSYEKL. Trimming took 4 bases from V and 6 from J; bases not matched to a gene: 12. The CDR3 DNA follows: TGCGCCAGCAGCCCCCAATCAGACAGGGTTACTCAGCCCCAGCATTTT. The encoded protein is CASSPQSDRVTQPQHF.

CDR3 sequence reads: CASSEYLGGNEKLFF. CDR3 nucleotide sequence: TGTGCCAGCAGTGAATATTTAGGCGGGAATGAAAAACTGTTTTTT. The chain is built from TRBV25-1 and TRBJ1-4; no clear D gene. The CDR3 covers 15 residues. The germline CDR1 and CDR2 sequences are MGHDK and SYGVNS. V was pared by 0 bases and J by 5 bases, with 10 bases between.

The chain joins TRBV30 to TRBJ2-5; TRBD1 might be the D (5 bases). Germline CDR1 and CDR2: GTSNPN and SVGIG (reference sequence). The CDR3 covers 14 residues. Between the trimmed V and J ends, which lost 2 bases and 5 bases, there was a span of 15 bases. As DNA, the CDR3 is TGTGCCTGGAGTAGTGTGAAGGGGTGGGAGACCCAGTACTTC. It translates to CAWSSVKGWETQYF.

CDR3 region: CASRDKYQGWRDGYTF. DNA for the CDR3: TGTGCCAGCAGAGATAAATATCAGGGGTGGCGGGATGGCTACACCTTC. The rearrangement uses TRBV28 and TRBJ1-2; D might be TRBD1 (6 bases). Trimming left V 6 bases short and J 6 bases short, with 23 bases between. CDR3 length equals 16 residues. Germline V gene lookup returns CDR1 MDHEN and CDR2 SYDVKM.

The chain carries TRBV11-1 and TRBJ1-3; 7 nucleotides line up with TRBD1. The V gene's germline CDR1 is SGHAT and CDR2 FQDESV (reference sequence). This CDR3 has 16 residues. Trimming cost V 9 bases and J 0 bases; bases outside gene matches: 11. The CDR3 protein is CASGKAGTASGNTIYF. CDR3 coding DNA: TGTGCCAGTGGAAAAGCCGGGACAGCCTCTGGAAACACCATATATTTT. Drawing the rest from reference TRBV11-1 and TRBJ1-3, the complete variable domain is EAEVAQSPRYKITEKSQAVAFWCDPISGHATLYWYRQILGQGPELLVQFQDESVVDDSQLPKDRFSAERLKGVDSTLKIQPAELGDSAMYLCASGKAGTASGNTIYFGEGSWLTVV.

This chain joins TRBV18 and TRBJ2-2; possibly TRBD1 for D (5 bases). CDR3 size: 15 residues. V was trimmed by 3 bases and J by 5 bases, leaving 13 bases between them. Germline V gives CDR1 KGHSH, CDR2 LQKENI. CDR3 in DNA: TGTGCCAGCTCACCGGGCACAGGCCTAACCGGGGAGCTGTTTTTT. Translating it yields CASSPGTGLTGELFF.

This clone was detected once. V is TRBV7-2 and J is TRBJ2-3, with a possible D match to TRBD2 (5 bases). V was trimmed by 1 base and J by 4 bases, leaving 15 bases between them. Germline CDR1 reads SGHTA; CDR2 reads FQGNSA. This CDR3 contains 16 residues. CDR3 bases: TGTGCCAGCAGCTTAGACATCCGTCGGGATCCAGATACGCAGTATTTT. Residues: CASSLDIRRDPDTQYF. Based on the CDR3 plus reference TRBV7-2 and TRBJ2-3, the full variable domain is GAGVSQSPSNKVTEKGKDVELRCDPISGHTALYWYRQSLGQGLEFLIYFQGNSAPDKSGLPSDRFSAERTGGSVSTLTIQRTQQEDSAVYLCASSLDIRRDPDTQYFGPGTRLTVL.

V usage is TRBV13 and J usage is TRBJ1-1, with 11 nucleotides matching TRBD1. J lost 3 bases, V lost 7 bases, and 13 bases had no gene match. There are 17 residues in the CDR3. Germline V gives CDR1 PRHDT, CDR2 FYEKMQ (reference sequence). The CDR3 region is CASNTNGDRGGDTEAFF. Here the CDR3 DNA reads TGTGCCAGCAACACTAACGGGGACAGGGGGGGAGACACTGAAGCTTTCTTT.

The rearrangement links TRBV5-1 to TRBJ2-1; 8 positions agree with TRBD2. CDR1 and CDR2 from the germline V gene are SGHRS and YFSETQ. V dropped 3 bases and J dropped 4; count of bases not matched to a gene: 15. The CDR3 runs 18 residues. The CDR3 DNA reads TGCGCCAGCAGCTCCTTGTCGTCCCAACTAGCGGCATACAATGAGCAGTTCTTC. This encodes CASSSLSSQLAAYNEQFF.

V and J are TRBV10-3 and TRBJ2-3; 9 bases map to TRBD1. From germline, CDR1 is ENHRY and CDR2 SYGVKD. The CDR3 has 16 amino acids. The J segment lost 0 bases and the V segment lost 10 bases, leaving 11 bases of the junction unmatched. CDR3 region: CATTTLTGGSTDTQYF. The CDR3 DNA reads as TGTGCCACCACTACGTTGACAGGGGGGAGCACAGATACGCAGTATTTT.

This rearrangement joins TRBV6-2 or TRBV6-3 to TRBJ1-1, with 10 bases identical to TRBD1. The CDR3 covers 15 residues. V shed 5 bases and J 4 bases; nucleotides not matched to a gene: 7. Germline CDR1 MNHEY, CDR2 SVGEGT. In DNA, the CDR3 is TGTGCCAGCAGTAACGTTGGACAGGGGGGCACTGAAGCTTTCTTT. Its protein product is CASSNVGQGGTEAFF.

The gene calls are TRBV28 and TRBJ1-5; 8 positions match TRBD1. The CDR3 length is 17 residues. V lost 6 bases, J lost 3 bases, and 13 bases stayed unmatched. In germline, CDR1 is MDHEN, CDR2 SYDVKM. The CDR3 here is CASRTSGRGRHNQPQHF. For the CDR3, the DNA is TGTGCCAGCAGAACATCGGGCAGGGGGCGTCACAATCAGCCCCAGCATTTT.

CDR3 in amino acids: CSAAQNRAGSSYNEQFF. The CDR3, as DNA: TGCAGCGCTGCACAAAACCGAGCGGGCAGCTCCTACAATGAGCAGTTCTTC. This rearrangement joins TRBV29-1 to TRBJ2-1; a weak D match, TRBD2 (6 bases). The CDR3 length is 17 residues. Germline V lookup: CDR1 SQVTM, CDR2 ANQGSEA. The ends were cut back, 7 bases at V and 0 bases at J, with 22 bases in the middle.

This chain links TRBV9 with TRBJ2-7, with a possible D match to TRBD2 (6 bases). Trimming took 4 bases from V and 6 from J, leaving 11 bases between them. The germline gives CDR1 SGDLS, CDR2 YYNGEE. The CDR3 length is 12 residues. In DNA, the CDR3 is TGTGCCAGCAGCATCCGGGACTCCGAGCAGTACTTC. This sequence encodes CASSIRDSEQYF. The full variable domain, in which reference TRBV9 and TRBJ2-7 provide the parts outside the CDR3, is DSGVTQTPKHLITATGQRVTLRCSPRSGDLSVYWYQQSLDQGLQFLIQYYNGEERAKGNILERFSAQQFPDLHSELNLSSLELGDSALYFCASSIRDSEQYFGPGTRLTVT.

The chain carries TRBV21-1 and TRBJ1-4. TRBV21-1 is tagged as a pseudogene. The CDR3 consists of 19 residues. CDR3: CASSNLGSSAFSTNEKLFF. The CDR3 DNA is TGTGCCAGCAGCAACCTAGGGAGCTCGGCCTTTTCAACTAATGAAAAACTGTTTTTT.

The V and J genes are TRBV12-5 and TRBJ2-5; the D gene is possibly TRBD2 (7 bases). Trimming shortened V by 5 bases and J by 4 bases, and 14 bases separated the two germline ends. CDR1 LGHNT and CDR2 FRNRAP come from the germline V gene. The CDR3 sequence is 14 residues long. This CDR3 reads CASGPRGAGETQYF. The CDR3, as DNA: TGTGCTAGTGGTCCCCGGGGGGCCGGAGAGACCCAGTACTTC.

The J gene is TRBJ1-6, the V gene TRBV5-1; possible D gene TRBD1, 5 bases. Germline V lookup: CDR1 SGHRS, CDR2 YFSETQ. The length of the CDR3 is 15 residues. V was cut by 0 bases and J by 3 bases, with 7 bases left in between. The CDR3 loop is CASSLGQSYNSPLHF. In DNA form, the CDR3 reads TGCGCCAGCAGCTTGGGACAGAGCTATAATTCACCCCTCCACTTT.

This chain uses TRBV7-9 with TRBJ2-1; tentative D call: TRBD1 (6 bases). Germline V lookup: CDR1 SEHNR, CDR2 FQNEAQ (reference sequence). The CDR3 covers 12 residues. The V gene lost 5 bases and the J gene lost 7 bases, with 9 bases spanning the gap. The CDR3: CASSRTGNEQFF. The CDR3 bases are TGTGCCAGCAGCCGCACAGGGAATGAGCAGTTCTTC.

The genes are TRBV9 and TRBJ1-1; D is uncertain. This CDR3 spans 16 amino acids. The germline V and J ends were trimmed by 4 bases and 6 bases, with 22 bases remaining between them. Germline CDR1 and CDR2: SGDLS and YYNGEE. The CDR3 DNA reads as TGTGCCAGCAGCCTTACACCCCAGGAGGGCCGATCTGAAGCTTTCTTT. It is translated as CASSLTPQEGRSEAFF. Together with reference TRBV9 and TRBJ1-1, the CDR3 gives the full variable domain: DSGVTQTPKHLITATGQRVTLRCSPRSGDLSVYWYQQSLDQGLQFLIQYYNGEERAKGNILERFSAQQFPDLHSELNLSSLELGDSALYFCASSLTPQEGRSEAFFGQGTRLTVV.

The chain is built from TRBV7-8 and TRBJ2-5, with 13 bases aligning to TRBD2. Germline trimming cut 4 bases from V and 7 bases from J; bases unmatched to any gene: 9. From germline, CDR1 is SGHVS and CDR2 FQNEAQ. The CDR3 has 16 amino acids. The CDR3 sequence: CASSSGLAGAQGTQYF. The CDR3 nucleotides are TGTGCCAGCAGCTCAGGACTAGCGGGGGCCCAGGGGACCCAGTACTTC.